The next 19 T cell receptor beta chains were all read from a single sample in a study of blood T cell repertoires in COVID-19. This table comes from immunoSEQ multiplex PCR, and its TCRdb copy is limited to in-frame clones, with some not included. Of about 99,000 clones in the sample, 79% were seen once. Sequenced input: peripheral blood. All receptors come from a woman of 80 years or more with active or convalescent COVID-19.

This clone has a single count. V usage is TRBV28 and J usage is TRBJ2-3; 12 bases map to TRBD2. V lost 6 bases to trimming and J lost 2 bases; unmatched junction nucleotides: 12. Germline CDR1 reads MDHEN; CDR2 reads SYDVKM. The CDR3 totals 18 residues. CDR3 nucleotides: TGTGCCAGCAGCCCACTAGCGGGAGGCCATTACTCCACAGATACGCAGTATTTT. Its protein is CASSPLAGGHYSTDTQYF.

The chain links TRBV5-4 to TRBJ1-2; 9 bases are shared with TRBD1. The CDR3 is 14 amino acids. Germline lookup yields CDR1 SGHNT and CDR2 YYREEE (reference sequence). The ends lost 6 bases at V and 8 bases at J; junction bases unmatched: 11. This chain's CDR3 is CASTQPGTGRGYTF. The CDR3 bases are TGTGCCAGCACCCAACCCGGGACAGGGAGAGGCTACACCTTC.

The V call is TRBV11-2, the J call TRBJ2-3; TRBD2 matches 10 bases. CDR3 length equals 16 residues. Germline V gene sequence: CDR1 SGHAT, CDR2 FQNNGV. Unmatched junction bases numbered 6, after V lost 1 base and J lost 5 bases. CDR3 sequence: CASSLVLAGAEDTQYF. The CDR3 nucleotides are TGTGCCAGCAGCTTAGTTCTAGCGGGAGCGGAAGATACGCAGTATTTT.

The genes are TRBV7-8 and TRBJ2-7, with D maybe TRBD2 (5 bases). The CDR3 has 11 residues. With 5 bases removed from V and 7 bases from J, the gap between germline ends came to 9 bases. Germline loops: CDR1 SGHVS, CDR2 FQNEAQ. CDR3 in DNA: TGTGCCAGCAGCCGCAAGCGGGAGCAGTACTTC. This encodes CASSRKREQYF.

The chain links TRBV19 to TRBJ2-7; 9 nucleotides match TRBD1. V gave up 3 bases and J gave up 6 bases; unmatched junction bases: 9. Germline CDR1 and CDR2: LNHDA and SQIVND (reference sequence). CDR3 length: 15 amino acids. Here the CDR3 DNA reads TGTGCCAGTAGTATCGAGGGACAGGGTTCGGGCGAGCAGTACTTC. This gives the protein CASSIEGQGSGEQYF.

With regard to this clone: Within the sample, other DNA sequences also encode this same CDR3. The rearrangement uses TRBV7-2 and TRBJ2-1; tentatively, D is TRBD1 (7 bases). Trimming took off 4 bases at V and 6 bases at J, with 10 bases between the two ends. Germline CDR1 reads SGHTA; CDR2 reads FQGNSA. CDR3 length equals 13 residues. DNA of the CDR3: TGTGCCAGCAGCTCTCAGGGGGGCAATGAGCAGTTCTTC. This encodes CASSSQGGNEQFF.

The sample holds a few counts of this clone. This chain connects TRBV4-1 to TRBJ1-4, with TRBD1 matching over 8 bases. CDR1 and CDR2 (germline): MGHRA, YSYEKL. The CDR3 contains 14 residues. The V and J ends lost 0 bases and 8 bases, in that order; junction bases with no gene match: 2. The CDR3 here is CASSQEWTGEKLFF. CDR3 in DNA: TGCGCCAGCAGCCAAGAATGGACAGGGGAAAAACTGTTTTTT.

J is TRBJ2-1 and V is TRBV19; TRBD2 matches 10 bases. The germline gives CDR1 LNHDA, CDR2 SQIVND (reference sequence). This CDR3 contains 19 residues. The V and J ends lost 6 bases and 7 bases, in that order; junction bases with no gene match: 21. The CDR3 sequence is CASRTRKFESGRAWNEQFF. The CDR3 coding sequence is TGTGCCAGTAGGACCCGGAAATTCGAAAGCGGGAGGGCCTGGAATGAGCAGTTCTTC.

This clone appeared a few times. The rearrangement links TRBV7-8 to TRBJ2-1; D call uncertain. The CDR3 is 12 residues long. V dropped 5 bases and J dropped 7 bases, with 9 bases sitting between them. Germline CDR1 SGHVS, CDR2 FQNEAQ. DNA for the CDR3: TGTGCCAGCAGCCTGTACTATAATGAGCAGTTCTTC. As protein: CASSLYYNEQFF.

CDR3 sequence: CASSGLGNEQYF. The CDR3 DNA is TGTGCCAGTAGCGGACTTGGGAACGAGCAGTACTTC. The V call is TRBV19, the J call TRBJ2-7; possibly TRBD2 for D (5 bases). In germline, CDR1 is LNHDA, CDR2 SQIVND (reference sequence). Deletions cut 6 bases from V and 5 bases from J, with 11 bases between. CDR3 length equals 12 residues.

The chain joins TRBV5-1 to TRBJ2-7; tentatively, D is TRBD1 (5 bases). Trimming took off 6 bases at V and 6 bases at J, with 19 bases between the two ends. CDR1 and CDR2 (germline): SGHRS, YFSETQ. CDR3 size: 14 residues. The CDR3: CASTQTSGLPEQYF. The CDR3 nucleotides are TGCGCCAGCACTCAGACCTCAGGGTTGCCCGAGCAGTACTTC.

This chain joins TRBV14 and TRBJ2-7, with 10 positions matching TRBD2. Germline V gene lookup returns CDR1 SGHDN and CDR2 FVKESK. V lost 0 bases and J lost 4; bases outside the gene matches: 6. The CDR3 has 16 amino acids. CDR3 bases: TGTGCCAGCAGCCAAGATTTGGCTAGCGGGAGTTACGAGCAGTACTTC. It encodes CASSQDLASGSYEQYF. The complete variable domain, with remaining parts taken from reference TRBV14 and TRBJ2-7, reads EAGVTQFPSHSVIEKGQTVTLRCDPISGHDNLYWYRRVMGKEIKFLLHFVKESKQDESGMPNNRFLAERTGGTYSTLKVQPAELEDSGVYFCASSQDLASGSYEQYFGPGTRLTVT.

This chain connects TRBV2 to TRBJ1-4, with 8 bases lining up with TRBD1. With 7 bases clipped from V and 3 bases from J, the junction kept 7 bases outside the gene matches. CDR1 SNHLY and CDR2 FYNNEI come from the germline V gene. The length of the CDR3 is 15 residues. The DNA for the CDR3 is TGTGCCAGCACCAAACAGGGGGTAGCTAATGAAAAACTGTTTTTT. Translated: CASTKQGVANEKLFF.

Regarding this clone: One end of the junction fails to match germline, which may point to a read error. The chain employs TRBV5-1 and TRBJ2-7, with TRBD1 as a possible D gene (7 bases). Germline V lookup: CDR1 SGHRS, CDR2 YFSETQ. This CDR3 region has 16 residues. In DNA form, the CDR3 reads TGTGCCAGCAGCTGGAGGGACAGTGGAAGGGGTTACGAGCAGTACTTC. This sequence encodes CASSWRDSGRGYEQYF.

The rearrangement links TRBV7-9 to TRBJ2-2, with 10 bases lining up with TRBD2. CDR3 length equals 15 residues. V shed 5 bases and J 4 bases; nucleotides not matched to a gene: 4. Germline loops: CDR1 SEHNR, CDR2 FQNEAQ (reference sequence). Here the CDR3 reads CASSPSGRGTGELFF. CDR3 DNA: TGTGCCAGCAGCCCGAGCGGGAGGGGCACCGGGGAGCTGTTTTTT.

This clone was observed a single time. The J gene is TRBJ1-2, the V gene TRBV28, with 7 bases fitting TRBD1. The germline V gene has CDR1 MDHEN and CDR2 SYDVKM. After removal of 5 bases from V and 6 bases from J, the junction contained 12 bases not matched to a gene. There are 15 residues in the CDR3. DNA of the CDR3: TGTGCCAGCAGTCCGCCCGACAGGGCTTTCAATGGCTACACCTTC. Translating gives CASSPPDRAFNGYTF.

The J gene is TRBJ2-3, the V gene TRBV3-1 (or the pseudogene TRBV3-2), with no clear D. V was pared by 1 base and J by 2 bases, with 10 bases between. Per the germline V gene, CDR1 is LGHDT and CDR2 is YNNKEL (reference sequence). CDR3 length: 15 amino acids. The CDR3 is CASSQVATATDTQYF. In nucleotides, the CDR3 is TGTGCCAGCAGCCAAGTGGCGACTGCCACAGATACGCAGTATTTT.

V and J are TRBV21-1 and TRBJ2-2; the table's D call, TRBD2, was not checked against the DNA. TRBV21-1 is a known pseudogene. The CDR3 consists of 16 residues. The CDR3 sequence: CASSPAGRGRPGELFF. In nucleotides, the CDR3 is TGTGCCAGCAGCCCGGCGGGGAGGGGTCGGCCCGGGGAGCTGTTTTTT.

This chain links TRBV5-1 with TRBJ2-7; TRBD1 aligns across 7 bases. V gave up 0 bases and J gave up 5 bases; unmatched junction bases: 8. CDR1 and CDR2 (germline): SGHRS, YFSETQ. The CDR3 spans 15 residues. Written as DNA, the CDR3 is TGCGCCAGCAGCTTGGGAGGGACAGTGACTAACGAGCAGTACTTC. Translating it yields CASSLGGTVTNEQYF.